These T cell receptor beta chains were read from a single sample in a study of response to subunit inactivated influenza vaccine. One entry per CDR3 protein, called by TCRdb with MiXCR from the RT-PCR reads. This table holds approximately 500,000 distinct CDR3 sequences, about an eighth found once. The specimen was PBMCs from blood, collected roughly 47 days after vaccination. The receptors here all came from a man aged 45-60 years who received an inactivated influenza vaccine. CDR3s include the opening cysteine and the closing phenylalanine or tryptophan. A D gene is named only where the DNA matches it firmly. The size entry is marked missing in some rows and otherwise reads once, few, many or a size class.

TRBJ2-7	TRBV12-3/TRBV12-4	few	TRBD1	CASSPTSGTGGYEQYF	TGTGCCAGCAGTCCGACCTCCGGGACAGGGGGCTACGAGCAGTACTTC
TRBJ1-2	TRBV4-1	few	TRBD1	CASRTPGQSPNYGYTF	TGCGCCAGCAGAACGCCGGGACAGTCGCCTAACTATGGCTACACCTTC
TRBJ2-2	TRBV28	once	NA	CASSFPGVDTGELFF	TGTGCCAGCAGTTTTCCTGGGGTCGACACCGGGGAGCTGTTTTTT
TRBJ2-7	TRBV25-1	NA	NA	CASSDPVGQLPYEQYF	TGTGCCAGCAGCGACCCCGTCGGACAGCTTCCCTACGAGCAGTACTTC
TRBJ2-3	TRBV5-1	NA	TRBD1	CASSLQGVYTDTQYF	TGCGCCAGCAGCCTGCAGGGGGTTTACACAGATACGCAGTATTTT
TRBJ1-2	TRBV11-2	NA	NA	CASSPIRTIPNYGYTF	TGTGCCAGCAGCCCCATAAGGACTATACCCAACTATGGCTACACCTTC
TRBJ2-5	TRBV12-3/TRBV12-4	many	NA	CASSYWAGGEETQYF	TGTGCCAGCAGTTATTGGGCTGGAGGAGAAGAGACCCAGTACTTC
TRBJ2-1	TRBV12-3/TRBV12-4	few	NA	CASSSSVGATFF	TGTGCCAGCTCCTCTTCTGTGGGAGCCACGTTCTTC
TRBJ1-5	TRBV6-2/TRBV6-3	NA	NA	CASSYRDGYNQPQHF	TGTGCCAGCAGTTACCGGGACGGCTACAATCAGCCCCAGCATTTT
TRBJ1-1	TRBV12-3/TRBV12-4	few	TRBD1	CASSPTGGLTEAFF	TGTGCCAGCAGTCCGACAGGGGGTTTGACTGAAGCTTTCTTT
TRBJ2-7	TRBV28	medium-sized	NA	CASSFRLGGPREQYF	TGTGCCAGCAGTTTTAGGTTGGGGGGCCCGAGGGAGCAGTACTTC
TRBJ1-4	TRBV14	NA	NA	CASSQGVYEKLFF	TGTGCCAGCAGCCAGGGAGTATATGAAAAACTGTTTTTT
TRBJ1-6	TRBV3-1	NA	NA	CASSQESGSPLHF	TGTGCCAGCAGCCAAGAAAGTGGATCACCCCTCCACTTT
TRBJ1-5	TRBV18	few	NA	CASSEGVDQPQHF	TGTGCCAGCTCTGAAGGGGTGGATCAGCCCCAGCATTTT
TRBJ2-1	TRBV12-3/TRBV12-4	many	NA	CASSLGGDPSYNEQFF	TGTGCCAGCAGTTTAGGCGGGGACCCCTCCTACAATGAGCAGTTCTTC
TRBJ2-7	TRBV7-9	few	NA	CASSTGNPREQYF	TGTGCCAGCAGCACGGGAAATCCGCGGGAGCAGTACTTC
TRBJ2-5	TRBV4-2	many	NA	CASSQGGPNQETQYF	TGTGCCAGCAGCCAAGGCGGGCCCAACCAAGAGACCCAGTACTTC
TRBJ1-5	TRBV12-3/TRBV12-4	NA	TRBD1	CASSFAGGADQPQHF	TGTGCCAGCAGTTTCGCAGGGGGTGCGGATCAGCCCCAGCATTTT
TRBJ1-2	TRBV4-1	NA	TRBD1	CASSQELQGLYYGYTF	TGCGCCAGCAGCCAAGAACTACAGGGGCTATACTATGGCTACACCTTC
TRBJ2-7	TRBV11-1	few	TRBD2	CASSLGTFGGGSSYEQYF	TGTGCCAGCAGCTTAGGAACGTTTGGGGGGGGGAGCTCCTACGAGCAGTACTTC